A single sample gave rise to the 12 T cell receptor beta chains below, sequenced in a study of spatial heterogeneity in lung cancer. Indicated time point: blood at routine non-recurrence follow-up after resection. TCRdb processed the 5' RACE reads anew with MiXCR; each CDR3 protein has one entry. The sample has about 43,000 distinct CDR3 sequences, 20% to 25% seen once. This specimen was PBMCs, taken at follow-up. Receptor source: a female donor with early-stage non-small cell lung cancer.

This clonotype occurred a few times. This chain connects TRBV6-5 to TRBJ2-7; D unclear. There are 13 residues in the CDR3. V lost 0 bases, J lost 7 bases, and 10 bases lay in between. Germline V gene sequence: CDR1 MNHEY, CDR2 SVGAGI. Written as DNA, the CDR3 is TGTGCCAGCAGTTACTCGAGCGCTAGTGAGCAGTACTTC. Its protein product is CASSYSSASEQYF.

This chain connects TRBV27 to TRBJ2-7; no definite D call. Germline V gene sequence: CDR1 MNHEY, CDR2 SMNVEV (reference sequence). V lost 5 bases, J lost 6 bases, and 14 bases lay in between. CDR3 length: 13 amino acids. The CDR3 sequence is CASSRWVTAEQYF. The CDR3 bases are TGTGCCAGCAGTCGGTGGGTAACCGCCGAGCAGTACTTC.

This clonotype was seen only a few times. This chain joins TRBV7-9 and TRBJ2-1, with D possibly matching TRBD2 (5 bases). V lost 5 bases and J lost 0, with 8 bases in between. Germline CDR1 reads SEHNR; CDR2 reads FQNEAQ (reference sequence). There are 14 residues in the CDR3. This CDR3 reads CASSKAASYNEQFF. The DNA for the CDR3 is TGTGCCAGCAGCAAAGCGGCCTCCTACAATGAGCAGTTCTTC.

This clonotype was observed a handful of times. The genes are TRBV4-1 and TRBJ2-2; D gene ambiguous. The CDR3 has 15 amino acids. V lost 1 base to trimming and J lost 1 base, with 7 bases between them. Germline CDR1 MGHRA, CDR2 YSYEKL. The CDR3 region has the DNA TGCGCCAGCAGCCAAGCTTCCTTGAACACCGGGGAGCTGTTTTTT. It yields the protein CASSQASLNTGELFF.

In this sample, this clonotype turned up many times. The gene calls are TRBV28 and TRBJ1-1; D is perhaps TRBD1 (5 bases). This CDR3 is built from 13 residues. Germline V gives CDR1 MDHEN, CDR2 SYDVKM. Trimming removed 7 bases from V and 7 bases from J, with 16 bases in between. CDR3 region: CASIKGSGGEAFF. The CDR3 DNA reads as TGTGCCAGCATAAAGGGTAGTGGGGGTGAAGCTTTCTTT. The whole variable domain, remainder taken from reference TRBV28 and TRBJ1-1, is DVKVTQSSRYLVKRTGEKVFLECVQDMDHENMFWYRQDPGLGLRLIYFSYDVKMKEKGDIPEGYSVSREKKERFSLILESASTNQTSMYLCASIKGSGGEAFFGQGTRLTVV.

This clonotype was seen repeatedly, ten times or more. The CDR3 sequence: CASSTGSSFPDSPLHF. As DNA, the CDR3 is TGCGCCAGCAGCACCGGAAGTTCCTTCCCCGATTCACCCCTCCACTTT. The chain couples TRBV5-1 to TRBJ1-6; D is undetermined. The V and J ends lost 4 bases and 8 bases respectively, with 19 bases between them. Germline CDR1 and CDR2: SGHRS and YFSETQ. The CDR3 is 16 amino acids.

This clonotype was recorded at least ten times. This chain connects TRBV5-4 to TRBJ1-1; D unresolved. The CDR3 loop spans 13 amino acids. Between the trimmed V and J ends, which lost 4 bases and 3 bases, there was a span of 10 bases. Per germline, CDR1 SGHNT and CDR2 YYREEE (reference sequence). The CDR3 region is CASSTHSDTEAFF. The CDR3 DNA reads TGTGCCAGCAGCACACACAGTGACACTGAAGCTTTCTTT. The variable domain in full, completed from reference TRBV5-4 and TRBJ1-1, reads ETGVTQSPTHLIKTRGQQVTLRCSSQSGHNTVSWYQQALGQGPQFIFQYYREEENGRGNFPPRFSGLQFPNYSSELNVNALELDDSALYLCASSTHSDTEAFFGQGTRLTVV.

Of note for this clonotype: A much more abundant neighbour one base away suggests this may be a read error. The rearrangement links TRBV14 to TRBJ2-3; 12 bases line up with TRBD2. There are 16 residues in the CDR3. The V and J ends lost 1 base and 2 bases, in that order; junction bases with no gene match: 1. Germline V lookup: CDR1 SGHDN, CDR2 FVKESK. The CDR3 here is CASSQGLAGDTDTQYF. The CDR3 region has the DNA TGTGCCAGCAGCCAAGGACTAGCGGGGGACACAGATACGCAGTATTTT.

This clonotype was detected many times. V usage is TRBV7-9 and J usage is TRBJ2-4, with 11 bases that match TRBD2. Germline-derived CDR1 and CDR2 are SEHNR and FQNEAQ (reference sequence). This CDR3 region has 14 residues. V gave up 3 bases and J gave up 7 bases; unmatched junction bases: 2. The CDR3 sequence is CASSFGTSGNIQYF. Written as DNA, the CDR3 is TGTGCCAGCAGCTTCGGGACTAGCGGTAACATTCAGTACTTC. The full variable domain, its missing parts supplied by reference TRBV7-9 and TRBJ2-4, is DTGVSQNPRHKITKRGQNVTFRCDPISEHNRLYWYRQTLGQGPEFLTYFQNEAQLEKSRLLSDRFSAERPKGSFSTLEIQRTEQGDSAMYLCASSFGTSGNIQYFGAGTRLSVL.

This clonotype was seen ten or more times. The V and J genes are TRBV11-1 and TRBJ2-2; TRBD2 matches 8 bases. The CDR3 consists of 16 residues. V shed 1 base, J shed 1 base, and the junction held 2 bases outside the gene matches. From germline, CDR1 is SGHAT and CDR2 FQDESV (reference sequence). CDR3: CASSLVLAGNTGELFF. As DNA, the CDR3 is TGTGCCAGCAGCTTAGTGCTAGCGGGGAACACCGGGGAGCTGTTTTTT. The full variable domain, with the rest looked up from reference TRBV11-1 and TRBJ2-2, is EAEVAQSPRYKITEKSQAVAFWCDPISGHATLYWYRQILGQGPELLVQFQDESVVDDSQLPKDRFSAERLKGVDSTLKIQPAELGDSAMYLCASSLVLAGNTGELFFGEGSRLTVL.

This clonotype was recorded at least ten times. CDR3 protein: CSALNPTGNTDTQYF. The DNA for the CDR3 is TGCAGTGCTTTGAACCCGACAGGGAACACAGATACGCAGTATTTT. The J gene is TRBJ2-3, the V gene TRBV20-1, with 7 bases identical to TRBD1. CDR1 and CDR2 (germline): DFQATT, SNEGSKA (reference sequence). The length of the CDR3 is 15 residues. V shed 5 bases, J shed 2 bases, and the junction held 10 bases outside the gene matches.

The table lists this clonotype with many counts. V is TRBV6-1 and J is TRBJ2-5; no clear D. Germline V lookup: CDR1 MNHNS, CDR2 SASEGT. Trimming took 0 bases from V and 0 from J, leaving 26 bases between them. CDR3 length: 21 amino acids. CDR3 bases: TGTGCCAGCAGTGAAGCAAAGGGAAGCGTGGAAGCAGCACCGTACCAAGAGACCCAGTACTTC. Its protein product is CASSEAKGSVEAAPYQETQYF.